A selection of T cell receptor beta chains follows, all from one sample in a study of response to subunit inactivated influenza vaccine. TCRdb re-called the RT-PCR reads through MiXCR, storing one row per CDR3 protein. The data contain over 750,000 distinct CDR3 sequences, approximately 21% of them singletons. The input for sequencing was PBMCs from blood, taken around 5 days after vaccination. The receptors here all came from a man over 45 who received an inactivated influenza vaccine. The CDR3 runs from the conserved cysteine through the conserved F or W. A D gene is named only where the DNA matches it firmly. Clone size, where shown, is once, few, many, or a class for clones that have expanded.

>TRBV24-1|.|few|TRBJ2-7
CATSDFRDEQYF
TGTGCCACCAGTGATTTTCGGGACGAGCAGTACTTC
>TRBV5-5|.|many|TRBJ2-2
CASSLGPSPNTGELFF
TGTGCCAGCAGCTTAGGACCCAGTCCGAACACCGGGGAGCTGTTTTTT
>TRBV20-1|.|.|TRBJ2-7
CSASMTQIYEQYF
TGCAGTGCTAGTATGACACAAATCTACGAGCAGTACTTC
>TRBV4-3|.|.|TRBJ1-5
CASSQEMDQPQHF
TGCGCCAGCAGCCAAGAAATGGATCAGCCCCAGCATTTT
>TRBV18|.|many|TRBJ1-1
CASSPQGNTEAFF
TGTGCCAGCTCACCACAGGGGAACACTGAAGCTTTCTTT
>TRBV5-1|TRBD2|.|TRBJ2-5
CASNGLAGKETQYF
TGCGCCAGCAACGGACTAGCGGGTAAAGAGACCCAGTACTTC
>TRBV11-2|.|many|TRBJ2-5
CASSRSETQYF
TGTGCCAGCAGCCGATCAGAGACCCAGTACTTC
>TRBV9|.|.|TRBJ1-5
CASSPDRADQPQHF
TGTGCCAGCAGCCCGGACAGAGCGGATCAGCCCCAGCATTTT
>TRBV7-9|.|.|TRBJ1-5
CASSHEGLPQHF
TGTGCCAGCAGCCATGAGGGGTTGCCCCAGCATTTT
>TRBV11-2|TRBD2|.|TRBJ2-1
CASSLEFGGTYNEQFF
TGTGCCAGCAGCTTAGAATTCGGGGGGACCTACAATGAGCAGTTCTTC
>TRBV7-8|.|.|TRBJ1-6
CASSLDLMGNSPLHF
TGTGCCAGCAGCTTGGATTTAATGGGGAATTCACCCCTCCACTTT
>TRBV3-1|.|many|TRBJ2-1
CASSQSAYRVSYNEQFF
TGTGCCAGCAGCCAATCTGCCTACAGGGTTTCCTACAATGAGCAGTTCTTC
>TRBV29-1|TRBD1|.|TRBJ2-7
CSVSLGQGGHEQYF
TGCAGCGTTAGTCTGGGACAGGGTGGCCACGAGCAGTACTTC
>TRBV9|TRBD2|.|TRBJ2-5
CASSGLAGVSGTQYF
TGTGCCAGCAGCGGACTAGCGGGAGTAAGTGGGACCCAGTACTTC
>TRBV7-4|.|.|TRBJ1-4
CASSFAGAVNEKLFF
TGTGCCAGCAGCTTTGCGGGGGCGGTTAATGAAAAACTGTTTTTT
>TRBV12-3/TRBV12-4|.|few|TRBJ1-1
CASSFSQGNTEAFF
TGTGCCAGCAGTTTCTCTCAGGGGAACACTGAAGCTTTCTTT
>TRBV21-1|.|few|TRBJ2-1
CASSKLGSDEQFF
TGTGCCAGCAGCAAATTGGGAAGCGATGAGCAGTTCTTC
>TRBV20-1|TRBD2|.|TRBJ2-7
CSASRTSGAYEQYF
TGCAGTGCTAGCCGGACTAGCGGGGCCTACGAGCAGTACTTC
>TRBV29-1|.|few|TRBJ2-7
CSVGEGLTYEQYF
TGCAGCGTGGGGGAAGGTTTAACTTACGAGCAGTACTTC
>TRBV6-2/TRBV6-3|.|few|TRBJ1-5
CASSSGPLTNQPQHF
TGTGCCAGCAGTTCGGGGCCCTTAACCAATCAGCCCCAGCATTTT
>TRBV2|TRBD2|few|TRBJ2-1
CASSEEGLASHEQFF
TGTGCCAGCAGTGAAGAGGGACTAGCGAGCCATGAGCAGTTCTTC
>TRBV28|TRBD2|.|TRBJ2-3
CASSPPPLAGDTDTQYF
TGTGCCAGCAGTCCCCCCCCACTAGCGGGGGACACAGATACGCAGTATTTT
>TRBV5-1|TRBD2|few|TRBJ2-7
CASSDGLAGRPYEQYF
TGCGCCAGCAGTGATGGACTAGCGGGACGACCCTACGAGCAGTACTTC
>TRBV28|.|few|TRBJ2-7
CASGGTAYEQYF
TGTGCCAGTGGGGGGACAGCCTACGAGCAGTACTTC
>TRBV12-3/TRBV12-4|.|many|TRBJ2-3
CASSLVRGRFTDTQYF
TGTGCCAGCAGTCTCGTTCGGGGCCGATTCACAGATACGCAGTATTTT
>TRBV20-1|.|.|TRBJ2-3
CSAIRQPSTDTQYF
TGCAGTGCTATAAGACAGCCTAGCACAGATACGCAGTATTTT
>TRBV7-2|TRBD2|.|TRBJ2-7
CASSLGGLAGRYEQYF
TGTGCCAGCAGCTTAGGGGGACTAGCGGGGCGATACGAGCAGTACTTC
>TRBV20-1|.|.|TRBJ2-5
CSARDINNVEETQYF
TGCAGTGCTAGAGATATCAACAATGTAGAAGAGACCCAGTACTTC
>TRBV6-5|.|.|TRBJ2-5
CASSYSWQGLRETQYF
TGTGCCAGCAGTTACTCTTGGCAGGGTTTGAGAGAGACCCAGTACTTC
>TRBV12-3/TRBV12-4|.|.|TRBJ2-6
CASSLPSANVLTF
TGTGCCAGCAGTTTACCTTCGGCCAACGTCCTGACTTTC
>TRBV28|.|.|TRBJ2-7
CASRPGIYEQYF
TGTGCCAGCAGGCCGGGTATCTACGAGCAGTACTTC
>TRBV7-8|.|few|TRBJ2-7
CASSTQQGYEQYF
TGTGCCAGCAGCACTCAACAGGGTTACGAGCAGTACTTC
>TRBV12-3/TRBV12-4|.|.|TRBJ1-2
CASRSGTRRTNYGYTF
TGTGCCAGCAGATCCGGGACTCGAAGGACAAACTATGGCTACACCTTC
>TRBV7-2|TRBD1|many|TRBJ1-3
CASNTAGTGVDGNTIYF
TGTGCCAGCAACACTGCTGGGACAGGGGTAGATGGAAACACCATATATTTT
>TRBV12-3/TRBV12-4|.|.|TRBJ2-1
CASTPSSLNEQFF
TGTGCCAGCACCCCCTCGAGTCTCAATGAGCAGTTCTTC
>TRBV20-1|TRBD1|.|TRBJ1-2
CSAGGQVSGYTF
TGCAGTGCTGGAGGACAGGTTTCAGGCTACACCTTC
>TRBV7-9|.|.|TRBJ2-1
CASKPPGRNEQFF
TGTGCCAGCAAACCACCAGGCAGGAATGAGCAGTTCTTC